The text below deals with one T cell receptor (beta chain). Its antigen has not been determined. Per-base quality was not reported, and no clone a single base away is much larger than it. These data are taken from a study of shared clonotypes between healthy human individuals (dated by TCRdb to the early 2020s). Regarding the research as a whole: A couple of women and a few men aged 18 to 49 years were included in the cohort. For each donor, CD4 naive and CD4 memory were each run on three plates, CD8 naive on two plates, and CD8 memory on one plate. To increase sequencing depth and limit assay-specific biases, TCR repertoire library preparation and sequencing were carried out by different laboratories using diverse techniques. Leukapheresis yielded between about 0.85 and 9 billion PBMCs per donor. The study deeply sequenced blood TCR repertoires of about five healthy adults to estimate repertoire size and the extent of clonotype sharing between individuals.

Healthy HIV-negative adults with no recently reported acute infections or vaccinations were included as donors. Every donor was a Caucasian adult residing in Nashville, Tennessee, USA. CD4+ T cells were enriched by magnetic negative selection, after which naive cells were positively selected on CD45RA and the negative fraction was taken as the memory subset. After blood collection by leukapheresis, PBMCs were isolated using Ficoll-Histopaque density gradient centrifugation and then cryopreserved in the vapor phase of liquid nitrogen. Analytical flow cytometry was used to check the purity and quantity of every magnetically sorted T cell population. Genomic DNA was isolated from each sorted fraction and quantified by UV absorbance on a Nanodrop 2000c. Broader findings and caveats from the paper: Incomplete sequencing was indicated by rarefaction of sorted-subset datasets, despite the large sequencing depth. Based on pairwise subsampling, the degree of clonotype sharing among donors was expected to be affected by sequencing depth. The small number of donors limited the genetic and exposure-history diversity represented. Only blood was sampled, and tissue TCR repertoires likely differ from those in blood. Across a few donors, around 5.4% of naive CD4, roughly 3.8% of naive CD8, around 2.1% of memory CD4, and 0.4% of memory CD8 clonotypes were shared. Clonotypes shared by all four sorted-subset donors showed higher generation probabilities than non-shared clonotypes. Larger estimated clonotype richness was generally found for naive subsets than for memory subsets.

V sheds 2 bases and J sheds 4 bases, leaving 9 bases between their ends. The CDR3 sequence holds 14 residues, the cysteine and phenylalanine included. Left in the record is the CDR3 DNA by itself, 42 bases read in frame from the first base. The germline V gene sets CDR1 to MDHEN and CDR2 to SYDVKM. Using the deep immunoSEQ assay, TCR CDR3 regions were amplified from genomic DNA by multiplex PCR. Extracted genomic DNA from each cell subset was distributed evenly across all wells of several immunoSEQ 96-well plates, and each plate was treated as a replicate. Each replicate PCR for sorted subsets received roughly 0.2 ug genomic DNA, equal to about 30,000 T cell genomes. Purified libraries were quantified with a Qubit 3.0 fluorometer, sized on a Bioanalyzer 2100, and re-quantified with the KAPA Library Quantification kit. Each immunoSEQ 96-well plate was sequenced on its own single-read 150-cycle Illumina NextSeq 550 flow cell. In the authors' own workflow: Because only junctional sequences without quality scores were contained in the immunoSEQ output, filtering matching that applied to full-length reads could not be performed. Sequences were annotated with PyIR, a Python wrapper for IgBLAST v1.9, using IMGT germline references to assign V/J genes and CDR3. Reads were removed for weak V/J assignments (E-value above 1e-6), missing CDR3, stop codons, out-of-frame junctions, or ambiguous translated residues. V3J clonotypes were defined as sequences sharing an identical inferred V gene, J gene, and CDR3 amino acid sequence. Percentage overlap between repertoires was calculated by dividing the number of shared unique clonotypes by the size of the smaller repertoire. Richness of each repertoire was evaluated using RTK rarefaction, the Chao1 estimator, and Recon v2.1 estimates of unobserved clonotypes. Generation probabilities for all TCRbeta clonotypes obtained by the gDNA method from a few donors were computed using OLGA. TCRdb took over this immuneACCESS table, retaining in-frame rearrangements with V and J assigned. Such tables are incomplete; in checked studies, under half of the missing clones stem from an unresolved V gene, and the remainder is unexplained. V and J calls and clone size come straight from that table; D and trimming were deduced from the DNA. A total of a few million clones appear in this sample, just under 95% of them only once. Together, the top ten hold around 0.38% of the sample.

The sequencing input was naive CD4+ T cells from PBMCs. The cell subset or site label on this specimen signifies: CD45RA+ positively selected. This sequence originates from a man between 18 and 29 years old in good health. Some clones in this sample may be carry-over from other donors' samples. Here the chain combines TRBV28 and TRBJ1-5; confidence is insufficient to name the D gene. The CDR3 is CASSLEIRNQPQHF. The DNA sequence reads TGTGCCAGCAGTTTAGAAATCCGAAATCAGCCCCAGCATTTT.